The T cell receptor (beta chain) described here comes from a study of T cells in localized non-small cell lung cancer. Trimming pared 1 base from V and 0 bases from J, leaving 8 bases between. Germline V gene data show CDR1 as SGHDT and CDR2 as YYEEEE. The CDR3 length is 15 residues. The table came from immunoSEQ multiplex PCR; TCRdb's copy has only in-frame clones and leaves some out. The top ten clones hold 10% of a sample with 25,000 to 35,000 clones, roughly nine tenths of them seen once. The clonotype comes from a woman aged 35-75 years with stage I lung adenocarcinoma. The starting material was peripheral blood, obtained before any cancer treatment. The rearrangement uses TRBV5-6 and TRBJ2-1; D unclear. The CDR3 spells CASSLYGSSYNEQFF. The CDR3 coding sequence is TGTGCCAGCAGCTTGTACGGTAGCTCCTACAATGAGCAGTTCTTC.